The clone carrying this T cell receptor beta chain came up a few times. This CDR3 comprises 13 residues. V lost 4 bases and J 7 bases, leaving 14 bases between the germline ends. Germline CDR1 reads SQVTM; CDR2 reads ANQGSEA. These data come from a study of T cells after yellow fever vaccination. Study information: Those fractions that held only low numbers of cells were prepared using the SMART-Seq v4 Ultra Low Input RNA kit.

MiXCR, applied by TCRdb to the 5' RACE reads, yields one record per CDR3 protein. The sample lists some 200,000 distinct CDR3 sequences, about 11% occurring once. This sequence was found in a man between 18 and 29 years old who received the YFV17D yellow fever vaccine. The specimen was CD8+ T cells sorted from PBMCs, collected 15 days after the yellow fever booster vaccination. This rearrangement joins TRBV29-1 to TRBJ2-1; D may correspond to TRBD1 or TRBD2 (5 bases each). CDR3 residues: CSVVGRMTNEQFF. As DNA, the CDR3 is TGCAGCGTTGTGGGACGGATGACTAATGAGCAGTTCTTC.